These 24 T cell receptor beta chains originate from one sample sequenced in a study of vaccination effects on CD4 cells after COVID-19 (dated by TCRdb to between 2022 and 2023). These receptors have no identified antigens. In the ViraFEST assay, PBMC were stimulated with viral peptide pools, and antigen-specific CD4+ T cell clonotypes were then identified by expansion using TCR sequencing. After approximately eleven days of culture, CD4+ T cells were isolated with the EasySep CD4+ T cell isolation kit. Two doses of either the BNT162b2 or the mRNA-1273 mRNA SARS-CoV-2 vaccine were administered to participants. Receptors were amplified or captured by the immunoSEQ multiplex PCR assay. TCRdb took this table from immuneACCESS and kept in-frame rearrangements with V and J called. Such tables lack part of the clones; where checked against another copy, unresolved V genes explain under half of the gap, and the rest is unexplained. This sample comprises approximately 29,000 clones, more than 60% of them detected only once. The ten largest clones add up to 10% to 13% of the sample.

The sample consisted of CD4+ T cells from PBMCs cultured with HCoV-NL63 spike peptides, taken after COVID-19 vaccination. Read against the paper, the sample's cell subset or site label means: HCoV-NL63 spike overlapping peptide pool stimulation. These receptors all stem from a human donor who received a COVID-19 vaccine.

The chain has TRBV18 and TRBJ2-7; D gene uncertain. V gave up 6 bases and J gave up 0 bases, with 6 bases separating them. The CDR3 runs to 12 residues. The V gene's germline CDR1 is KGHSH and CDR2 LQKENI. CDR3 in DNA: TGTGCCAGCTCCCCAAGCTCCTACGAGCAGTACTTC. Its translation is CASSPSSYEQYF. Together with reference TRBV18 and TRBJ2-7, the CDR3 gives the full variable domain: NAGVMQNPRHLVRRRGQEARLRCSPMKGHSHVYWYRQLPEEGLKFMVYLQKENIIDESGMPKERFSAEFPKEGPSILRIQQVVRGDSAAYFCASSPSSYEQYFGPGTRLTVT.

V gene TRBV18 combines with J gene TRBJ2-5; D is unresolved. CDR1 and CDR2 (germline): KGHSH, LQKENI. The V end was cut by 0 bases, the J end by 2 bases, with 7 bases between. There are 14 residues in the CDR3. The CDR3: CASSPPVEQETQYF. The CDR3 DNA follows: TGTGCCAGCTCACCACCGGTGGAACAAGAGACCCAGTACTTC.

The rearrangement links TRBV10-3 to TRBJ1-3; D remains ambiguous. Trimming removed 4 bases from V and 2 bases from J, with 6 bases in between. The CDR3 consists of 13 residues. CDR1 is ENHRY, CDR2 SYGVKD, per germline. This chain's CDR3 is CAISGTAGNTIYF. In nucleotides, the CDR3 is TGTGCCATCAGTGGGACGGCTGGAAACACCATATATTTT.

The CDR3 DNA reads as TGCGCCAGCAGCCCCCGACCGGTTGCCAAAAACATTCAGTACTTC. This gives the protein CASSPRPVAKNIQYF. The chain links TRBV4-1 to TRBJ2-4; unclear D gene. Per germline, CDR1 MGHRA and CDR2 YSYEKL. V was cut by 4 bases and J by 1 base, with 11 bases left in between. This CDR3 is built from 15 residues.

The rearrangement uses TRBV7-9 and TRBJ2-5; D remains unclear. CDR3 length: 11 residues. Trimming left V 5 bases short and J 6 bases short, with 7 bases between. Germline assignment: CDR1 SEHNR and CDR2 FQNEAQ (reference sequence). The CDR3 DNA is TGTGCCAGCAGCCAGTCCCAGACCCAGTACTTC. This sequence encodes CASSQSQTQYF. The entire variable domain, with the rest obtained from reference TRBV7-9 and TRBJ2-5, is as follows: DTGVSQNPRHKITKRGQNVTFRCDPISEHNRLYWYRQTLGQGPEFLTYFQNEAQLEKSRLLSDRFSAERPKGSFSTLEIQRTEQGDSAMYLCASSQSQTQYFGPGTRLLVL.

Only one count was recorded for this clone. The chain links TRBV10-3 to TRBJ2-5; 14 nucleotides agree with TRBD2. Unmatched junction bases numbered 13, after V lost 8 bases and J lost 5 bases. This CDR3 is built from 17 residues. From germline, CDR1 is ENHRY and CDR2 SYGVKD. DNA for the CDR3: TGTGCCATCGGAACGACTAGCGGGGGGGCCCGGGCTGAGACCCAGTACTTC. Its translation: CAIGTTSGGARAETQYF.

This clone was observed a few times. This chain connects TRBV5-4 to TRBJ2-7; D uncertain. CDR3 size: 17 residues. Germline V gene sequence: CDR1 SGHNT, CDR2 YYREEE (reference sequence). The V and J ends lost 4 bases and 5 bases respectively, with 25 bases between them. The DNA of the CDR3 is TGTGCCAGCAGCACGGAGTGGACGGGCCGGTTATATGACGAGCAGTACTTC. It specifies CASSTEWTGRLYDEQYF.

CDR3 sequence (DNA): TGTGCCAGCAGTACGGACACCGGGGAGCTGTTTTTT. This encodes CASSTDTGELFF. The gene calls are TRBV6-6 and TRBJ2-2; D is uncertain. This CDR3 spans 12 amino acids. Germline V gene lookup returns CDR1 MNHNY and CDR2 SVGAGI (reference sequence). Trimming removed 5 bases from V and 3 bases from J, with 4 bases in between.

This chain joins TRBV5-1 and TRBJ2-3; TRBD2 is a possible D gene (6 bases). CDR1 SGHRS and CDR2 YFSETQ come from the germline V gene. This CDR3 is built from 14 residues. Between the trimmed V and J ends, which lost 4 bases and 7 bases, there was a span of 16 bases. CDR3 amino acids: CASSKGQEGNTQYF. The CDR3 nucleotides are TGCGCCAGCAGCAAGGGTCAGGAGGGAAATACGCAGTATTTT.

The V gene is TRBV5-4, the J gene TRBJ2-7; TRBD1 might be the D (6 bases). The CDR3 runs 12 residues. CDR1 and CDR2 from the germline V gene are SGHNT and YYREEE (reference sequence). V lost 4 bases and J 6 bases, leaving 11 bases between the germline ends. CDR3 bases: TGTGCCAGCAGCATCGACAGGACCGAGCAGTACTTC. Translating gives CASSIDRTEQYF.

The chain is built from TRBV19 and TRBJ1-4; D call uncertain. Trimming cost V 11 bases and J 7 bases, with 11 bases left between them. CDR1 is LNHDA, CDR2 SQIVND, per germline (reference sequence). The CDR3 runs to 11 residues. CDR3 amino acids: CASTRGEKLFF. The CDR3 DNA is TGTGCCTCTACCCGGGGTGAAAAACTGTTTTTT. Variable domain in full (rest from reference TRBV19 and TRBJ1-4): DGGITQSPKYLFRKEGQNVTLSCEQNLNHDAMYWYRQDPGQGLRLIYYSQIVNDFQKGDIAEGYSVSREKKESFPLTVTSAQKNPTAFYLCASTRGEKLFFGSGTQLSVL.

The chain combines TRBV3-1 (or the pseudogene TRBV3-2) with TRBJ1-5, with a tentative D call TRBD1 (6 bases). With 2 bases removed from V and 7 bases from J, the gap between germline ends came to 15 bases. Looked up from germline, CDR1 is LGHDT and CDR2 is YNNKEL (reference sequence). The CDR3 runs 15 residues. CDR3 nucleotides: TGTGCCAGCAGCCAAACCTACAGGGAAGGACAGCCCCAGCATTTT. It codes for CASSQTYREGQPQHF.

The chain is built from TRBV2 and TRBJ2-5; D ambiguous. CDR1 is SNHLY and CDR2 is FYNNEI in the germline V gene. The CDR3 spans 12 residues. Trimming shortened V by 2 bases and J by 3 bases, and 4 bases separated the two germline ends. CDR3 DNA: TGTGCCAGCAGTGAACGGGAAGAGACCCAGTACTTC. This encodes CASSEREETQYF. Drawing the rest from reference TRBV2 and TRBJ2-5, the complete variable domain is EPEVTQTPSHQVTQMGQEVILRCVPISNHLYFYWYRQILGQKVEFLVSFYNNEISEKSEIFDDQFSVERPDGSNFTLKIRSTKLEDSAMYFCASSEREETQYFGPGTRLLVL.

In this sample, this clone turned up a few times. V and J are TRBV19 and TRBJ2-2; D unresolved. Trimming shortened V by 4 bases and J by 1 base, and 7 bases separated the two germline ends. Germline V gene sequence: CDR1 LNHDA, CDR2 SQIVND (reference sequence). The CDR3 totals 14 residues. As DNA, the CDR3 is TGTGCCAGTAGTAACACCCTGAACACCGGGGAGCTGTTTTTT. Residues: CASSNTLNTGELFF.

The chain uses TRBV5-1 and TRBJ1-2; D ambiguous. The CDR3 covers 14 residues. Germline assignment: CDR1 SGHRS and CDR2 YFSETQ. Trimming took off 1 base at V and 0 bases at J, with 7 bases between the two ends. The CDR3 loop is CASSLSTANYGYTF. The CDR3 region has the DNA TGCGCCAGCAGCTTGTCGACGGCTAACTATGGCTACACCTTC.

The chain uses TRBV4-1 and TRBJ1-6, with 8 nucleotides matching TRBD1. Germline V gene sequence: CDR1 MGHRA, CDR2 YSYEKL. The V gene end was trimmed by 1 base and the J gene end by 9 bases; junction bases not matched to a gene: 5. The CDR3 extends over 15 amino acids. The CDR3 sequence: CASSQGTGIISPLHF. CDR3 sequence (DNA): TGCGCCAGCAGCCAAGGGACAGGGATTATTTCACCCCTCCACTTT.

This clone occurred a few times. The chain carries TRBV4-1 and TRBJ1-3, with a possible D match to TRBD1 (6 bases). Trimming shortened V by 4 bases and J by 7 bases, and 8 bases separated the two germline ends. CDR1 and CDR2 from the germline V gene are MGHRA and YSYEKL. The CDR3 loop spans 12 amino acids. DNA for the CDR3: TGCGCCAGCAGCCCCCAGGGGAACACCATATATTTT. This encodes CASSPQGNTIYF.

This clone was found a few times. The chain couples TRBV2 to TRBJ1-1; the D is unclear. V lost 0 bases, J lost 0 bases, and 8 bases lay in between. Germline-derived CDR1 and CDR2 are SNHLY and FYNNEI. The CDR3 is 15 amino acids. The CDR3 DNA follows: TGTGCCAGCAGTGAAGCGGTACAGATGAACACTGAAGCTTTCTTT. It yields the protein CASSEAVQMNTEAFF.

The chain recombines TRBV5-1 with TRBJ2-7; 8 nucleotides match TRBD1. The V gene end was trimmed by 7 bases and the J gene end by 4 bases; junction bases not matched to a gene: 25. CDR3 length: 19 amino acids. CDR1 is SGHRS, CDR2 YFSETQ, per germline. The CDR3 region has the DNA TGCGCCAGCGGTCACGTTGGACAGGGAGTCCCCTCCAGGCTTTACGAGCAGTACTTC. Translating gives CASGHVGQGVPSRLYEQYF.

The V call is TRBV6-2 or TRBV6-3, the J call TRBJ1-2, with 7 bases aligning to TRBD1. This CDR3 spans 15 amino acids. V was pared by 0 bases and J by 7 bases, with 8 bases of the junction left unmatched. Germline V gives CDR1 MNHEY, CDR2 SVGEGT. CDR3 coding DNA: TGTGCCAGCAGTTACTCGAGGAACAGGGGAAGTGGCTACACCTTC. It specifies CASSYSRNRGSGYTF.

The gene calls are TRBV6-5 and TRBJ1-1, with D possibly being TRBD1 (6 bases). CDR3 length: 13 amino acids. Trimming took off 6 bases at V and 1 base at J, with 9 bases between the two ends. Germline CDR1 and CDR2: MNHEY and SVGAGI. CDR3 sequence: CASSWGQNTEAFF. For the CDR3, the DNA is TGTGCCAGCAGCTGGGGACAGAACACTGAAGCTTTCTTT.

By sample share, this clone is medium-sized. The chain has TRBV5-6 and TRBJ1-2; unclear D gene. With 4 bases removed from V and 3 bases from J, the gap between germline ends came to 13 bases. Germline CDR1 SGHDT, CDR2 YYEEEE. This CDR3 spans 14 amino acids. CDR3 amino acids: CASSRRADDYGYTF. As DNA, the CDR3 is TGTGCCAGCAGCCGAAGGGCAGACGACTATGGCTACACCTTC.

The chain links TRBV13 to TRBJ2-5; 16 bases match TRBD2. The germline CDR1 and CDR2 sequences are PRHDT and FYEKMQ (reference sequence). V was clipped by 3 bases and J by 3 bases; unmatched bases: 7. The CDR3 sequence is 18 residues long. The CDR3 sequence: CASSFSPGLAGGEETQYF. Written as DNA, the CDR3 is TGTGCCAGCAGCTTCTCTCCGGGACTAGCGGGGGGGGAAGAGACCCAGTACTTC.

This clone was detected a few times. The chain carries TRBV6-6 and TRBJ2-2; the D is unclear. CDR3 size: 12 residues. V was pared by 7 bases and J by 1 base, with 4 bases between. The germline CDR1 and CDR2 sequences are MNHNY and SVGAGI (reference sequence). CDR3 in DNA: TGTGCCAGCAAGAAGAACACCGGGGAGCTGTTTTTT. It codes for CASKKNTGELFF.